This TCR beta chain was identified during a study of CD8 T cells in ankylosing spondylitis. Study results and caveats: Among TCR beta sequences, a motif of 7 to 9 highly homologous variants appeared characteristic of ankylosing spondylitis blood. Disease-linked clones reportedly showed significant enrichment in matched ankylosing spondylitis synovial fluid.

Trimming removed 2 bases from V and 6 bases from J; junction bases left unmatched: 6. Germline CDR1 SGDLS, CDR2 YYNGEE. CDR3 length: 14 amino acids. As regards this clonotype: Antigen unknown.

One entry per CDR3 protein, called by TCRdb with MiXCR from the 5' RACE reads. The sample lists approximately 300,000 distinct CDR3 sequences, 6.5% to 10% occurring once. Sample: blood, either unsorted or a sorted T cell fraction (not recorded which). The source is a male donor with ankylosing spondylitis. The chain recombines TRBV9 with TRBJ1-1; 8 bases match TRBD1. The CDR3 loop reads CASSVTPQGAEAFF. DNA of the CDR3: TGTGCCAGCAGCGTGACCCCACAGGGGGCTGAAGCTTTCTTT. The variable domain in full, with the rest retrieved from reference TRBV9 and TRBJ1-1, is DSGVTQTPKHLITATGQRVTLRCSPRSGDLSVYWYQQSLDQGLQFLIQYYNGEERAKGNILERFSAQQFPDLHSELNLSSLELGDSALYFCASSVTPQGAEAFFGQGTRLTVV.